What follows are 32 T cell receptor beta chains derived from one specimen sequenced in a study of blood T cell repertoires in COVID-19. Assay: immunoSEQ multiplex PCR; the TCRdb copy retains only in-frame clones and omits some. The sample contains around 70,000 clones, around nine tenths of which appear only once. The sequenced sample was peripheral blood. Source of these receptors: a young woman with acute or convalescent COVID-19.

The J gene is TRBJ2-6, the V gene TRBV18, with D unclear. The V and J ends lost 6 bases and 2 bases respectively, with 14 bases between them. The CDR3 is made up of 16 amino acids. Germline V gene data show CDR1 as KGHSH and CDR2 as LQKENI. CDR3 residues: CASSPISGAGANVLTF. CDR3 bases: TGTGCCAGCTCGCCCATCTCGGGTGCTGGGGCCAACGTCCTGACTTTC.

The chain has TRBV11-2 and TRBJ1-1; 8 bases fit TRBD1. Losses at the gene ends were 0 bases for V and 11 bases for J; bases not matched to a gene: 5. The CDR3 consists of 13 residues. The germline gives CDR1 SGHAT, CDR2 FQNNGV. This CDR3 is CASSLDWQGAAFF. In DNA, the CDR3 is TGTGCCAGCAGCTTAGATTGGCAGGGGGCGGCTTTCTTT.

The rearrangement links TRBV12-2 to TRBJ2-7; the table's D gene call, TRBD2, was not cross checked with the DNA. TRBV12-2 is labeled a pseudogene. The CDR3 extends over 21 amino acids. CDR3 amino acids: CASRRGGGGRFLSLYTYEQYF. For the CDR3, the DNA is TGTGCAAGTCGCCGGGGTGGTGGCGGGAGATTTTTGAGCCTATATACCTACGAGCAGTACTTC.

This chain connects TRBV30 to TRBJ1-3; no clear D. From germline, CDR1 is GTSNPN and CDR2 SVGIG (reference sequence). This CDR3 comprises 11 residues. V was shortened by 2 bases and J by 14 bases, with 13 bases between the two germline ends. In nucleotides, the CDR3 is TGTGCCTGGAGTCTTCGGGAAGTAGTATATTTT. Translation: CAWSLREVVYF.

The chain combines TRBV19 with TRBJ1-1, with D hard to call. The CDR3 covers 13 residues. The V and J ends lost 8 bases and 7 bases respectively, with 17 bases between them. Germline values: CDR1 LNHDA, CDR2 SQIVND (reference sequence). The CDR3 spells CASGGSVYGEAFF. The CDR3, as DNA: TGTGCCAGTGGCGGCTCCGTTTACGGTGAAGCTTTCTTT.

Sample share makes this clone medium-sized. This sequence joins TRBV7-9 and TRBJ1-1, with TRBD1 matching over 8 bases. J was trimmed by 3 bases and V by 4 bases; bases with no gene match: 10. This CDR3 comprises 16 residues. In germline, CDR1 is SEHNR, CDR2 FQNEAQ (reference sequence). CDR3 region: CASSYGTGYLDTEAFF. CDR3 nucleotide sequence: TGTGCCAGCAGCTACGGGACAGGATACTTGGACACTGAAGCTTTCTTT.

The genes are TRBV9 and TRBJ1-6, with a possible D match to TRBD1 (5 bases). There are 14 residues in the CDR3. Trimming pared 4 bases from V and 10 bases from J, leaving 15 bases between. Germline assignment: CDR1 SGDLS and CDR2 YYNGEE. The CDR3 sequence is CASSPRDFQSPLHF. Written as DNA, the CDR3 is TGTGCCAGCAGCCCGAGGGACTTTCAGTCACCCCTCCACTTT.

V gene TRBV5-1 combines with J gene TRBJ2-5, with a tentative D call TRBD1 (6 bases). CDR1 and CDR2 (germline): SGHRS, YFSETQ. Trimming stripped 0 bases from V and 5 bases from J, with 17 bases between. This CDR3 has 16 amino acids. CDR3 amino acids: CASSLVGQGFWETQYF. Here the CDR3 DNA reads TGCGCCAGCAGCTTGGTCGGTCAGGGGTTCTGGGAGACCCAGTACTTC.

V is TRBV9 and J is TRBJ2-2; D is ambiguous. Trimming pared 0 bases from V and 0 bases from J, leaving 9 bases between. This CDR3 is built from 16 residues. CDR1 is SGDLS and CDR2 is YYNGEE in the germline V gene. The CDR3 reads CASSVAEETNTGELFF. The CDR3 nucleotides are TGTGCCAGCAGCGTAGCAGAGGAGACGAACACCGGGGAGCTGTTTTTT. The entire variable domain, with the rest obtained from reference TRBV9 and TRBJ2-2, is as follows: DSGVTQTPKHLITATGQRVTLRCSPRSGDLSVYWYQQSLDQGLQFLIQYYNGEERAKGNILERFSAQQFPDLHSELNLSSLELGDSALYFCASSVAEETNTGELFFGEGSRLTVL.

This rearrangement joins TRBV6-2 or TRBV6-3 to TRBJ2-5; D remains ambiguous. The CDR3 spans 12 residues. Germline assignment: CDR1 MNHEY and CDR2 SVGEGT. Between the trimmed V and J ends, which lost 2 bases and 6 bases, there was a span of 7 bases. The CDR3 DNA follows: TGTGCCAGCAGTTACCCCGTAAAGACCCAGTACTTC. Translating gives CASSYPVKTQYF.

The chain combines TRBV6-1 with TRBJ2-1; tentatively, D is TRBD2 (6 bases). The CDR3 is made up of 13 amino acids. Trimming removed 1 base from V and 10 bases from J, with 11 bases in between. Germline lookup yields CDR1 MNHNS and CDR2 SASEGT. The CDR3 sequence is CASSEGRVYEQFF. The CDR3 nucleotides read TGTGCCAGCAGTGAAGGGAGGGTTTACGAGCAGTTCTTC.

In DNA form, the CDR3 reads TGTGCCAGCAGTCTAACAGGGAACACTGAAGCTTTCTTT. This codes for CASSLTGNTEAFF. The chain carries TRBV2 and TRBJ1-1, with D tentatively TRBD1 (5 bases). V was clipped by 5 bases and J by 1 base, with 8 bases between them. Germline CDR1 and CDR2: SNHLY and FYNNEI. The length of the CDR3 is 13 residues.

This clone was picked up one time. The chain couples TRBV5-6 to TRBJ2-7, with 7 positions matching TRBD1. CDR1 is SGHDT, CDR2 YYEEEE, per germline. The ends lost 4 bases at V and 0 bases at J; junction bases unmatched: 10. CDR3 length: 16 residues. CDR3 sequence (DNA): TGTGCCAGCAGCGCAAGCCGGGACAGCATCTCCTACGAGCAGTACTTC. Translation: CASSASRDSISYEQYF.

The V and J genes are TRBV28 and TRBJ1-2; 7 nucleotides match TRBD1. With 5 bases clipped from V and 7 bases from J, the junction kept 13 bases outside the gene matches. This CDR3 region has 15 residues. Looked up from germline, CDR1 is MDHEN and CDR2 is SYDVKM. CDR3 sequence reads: CASSGRKGALSGYTF. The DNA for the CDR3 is TGTGCCAGCAGTGGACGCAAGGGGGCATTGAGTGGCTACACCTTC.

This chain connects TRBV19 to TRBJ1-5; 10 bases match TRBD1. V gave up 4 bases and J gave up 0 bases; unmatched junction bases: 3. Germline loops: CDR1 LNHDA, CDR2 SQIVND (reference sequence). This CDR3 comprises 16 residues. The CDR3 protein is CASSKGQGYSNQPQHF. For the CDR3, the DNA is TGTGCCAGTAGTAAGGGACAGGGGTATAGCAATCAGCCCCAGCATTTT.

DNA of the CDR3: TGTGCCACCAGCGTAGGACTAGCGGGAGTAAATCGGGAGAGGCTGTTTTTT. Protein: CATSVGLAGVNRERLFF. This chain links TRBV15 with TRBJ2-2; 13 bases align to TRBD2. Germline trimming cut 5 bases from V and 13 bases from J; bases unmatched to any gene: 16. The CDR3 sequence is 17 residues long. From germline, CDR1 is LNHNV and CDR2 YYDKDF (reference sequence).

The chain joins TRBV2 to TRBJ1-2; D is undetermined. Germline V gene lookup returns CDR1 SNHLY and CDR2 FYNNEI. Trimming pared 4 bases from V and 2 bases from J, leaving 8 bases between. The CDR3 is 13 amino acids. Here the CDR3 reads CASSVTSNYGYTF. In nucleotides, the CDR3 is TGTGCCAGCAGTGTAACTTCAAACTATGGCTACACCTTC.

In DNA, the CDR3 is TGTGCCAGCAGTCAACAGTGGTTAGCCAAAAACATTCAGTACTTC. It encodes CASSQQWLAKNIQYF. V is TRBV3-1 (or the pseudogene TRBV3-2) and J is TRBJ2-4; no definite D call. Germline loops: CDR1 LGHDT, CDR2 YNNKEL (reference sequence). CDR3 size: 15 residues. The ends were cut back, 6 bases at V and 0 bases at J, with 12 bases in the middle.

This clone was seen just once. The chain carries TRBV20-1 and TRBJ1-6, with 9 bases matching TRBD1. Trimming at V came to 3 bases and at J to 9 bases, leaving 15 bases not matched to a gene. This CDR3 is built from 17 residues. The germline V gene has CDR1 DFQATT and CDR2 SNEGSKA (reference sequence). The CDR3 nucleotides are TGCAGTGCTAGTGAGCGGGACAGGGATTTCCGAACTTCACCCCTCCACTTT. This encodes CSASERDRDFRTSPLHF.

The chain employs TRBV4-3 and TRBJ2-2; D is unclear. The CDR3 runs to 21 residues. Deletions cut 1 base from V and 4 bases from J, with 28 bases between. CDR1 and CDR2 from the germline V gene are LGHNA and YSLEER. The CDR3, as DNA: TGCGCCAGCAGCCAAGTGAGGCTAACCTCAGATACCACGCTAAGCACCGGGGAGCTGTTTTTT. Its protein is CASSQVRLTSDTTLSTGELFF.

The CDR3 sequence: CASSSWAGANEQFF. CDR3 nucleotides: TGTGCCAGCAGCTCCTGGGCGGGAGCTAATGAGCAGTTCTTC. The chain uses TRBV5-6 and TRBJ2-1, with 7 bases lining up with TRBD2. The CDR3 totals 14 residues. Germline V gene lookup returns CDR1 SGHDT and CDR2 YYEEEE. J gave up 7 bases and V 3 bases, and 7 bases lay outside the gene matches.

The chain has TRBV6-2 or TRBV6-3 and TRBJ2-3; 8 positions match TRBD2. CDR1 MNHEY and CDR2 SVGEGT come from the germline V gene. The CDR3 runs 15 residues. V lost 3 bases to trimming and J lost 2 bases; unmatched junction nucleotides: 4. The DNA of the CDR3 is TGTGCCAGCAGTTATGTCGGGAGGGACACAGATACGCAGTATTTT. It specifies CASSYVGRDTDTQYF.

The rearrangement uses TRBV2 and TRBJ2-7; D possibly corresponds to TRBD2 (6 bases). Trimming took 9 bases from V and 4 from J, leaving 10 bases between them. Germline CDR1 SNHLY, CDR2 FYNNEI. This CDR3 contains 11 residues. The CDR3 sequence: CASSREYEQYF. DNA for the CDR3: TGTGCCAGTTCTCGGGAGTACGAGCAGTACTTC.

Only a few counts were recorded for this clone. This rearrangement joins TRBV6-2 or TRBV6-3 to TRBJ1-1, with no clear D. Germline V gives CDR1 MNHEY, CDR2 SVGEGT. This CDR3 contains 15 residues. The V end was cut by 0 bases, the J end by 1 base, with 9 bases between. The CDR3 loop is CASSYSTTPNTEAFF. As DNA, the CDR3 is TGTGCCAGCAGTTACTCGACAACACCGAACACTGAAGCTTTCTTT.

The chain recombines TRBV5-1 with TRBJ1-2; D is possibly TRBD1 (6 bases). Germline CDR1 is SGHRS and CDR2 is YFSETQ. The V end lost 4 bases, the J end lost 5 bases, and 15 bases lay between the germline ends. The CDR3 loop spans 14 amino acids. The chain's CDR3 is CASSTGQLLYGYTF. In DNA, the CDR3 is TGCGCCAGCAGCACCGGACAGCTACTATATGGCTACACCTTC. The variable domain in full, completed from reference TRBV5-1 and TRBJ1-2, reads KAGVTQTPRYLIKTRGQQVTLSCSPISGHRSVSWYQQTPGQGLQFLFEYFSETQRNKGNFPGRFSGRQFSNSRSEMNVSTLELGDSALYLCASSTGQLLYGYTFGSGTRLTVV.

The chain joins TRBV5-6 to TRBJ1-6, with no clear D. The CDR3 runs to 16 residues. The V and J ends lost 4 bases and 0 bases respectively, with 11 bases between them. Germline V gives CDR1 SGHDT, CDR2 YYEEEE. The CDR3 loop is CASSPAGNSYNSPLHF. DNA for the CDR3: TGTGCCAGCAGCCCGGCGGGGAACTCCTATAATTCACCCCTCCACTTT.

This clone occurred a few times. This chain's CDR3 is CASNQLGTDYEQYF. The CDR3 DNA follows: TGCGCCAGCAACCAATTAGGGACAGACTACGAGCAGTACTTC. This chain connects TRBV10-2 to TRBJ2-7, with 7 bases that match TRBD1. This CDR3 has 14 residues. The germline CDR1 and CDR2 sequences are WSHSY and SAAADI. V was clipped by 7 bases and J by 3 bases; unmatched bases: 9.

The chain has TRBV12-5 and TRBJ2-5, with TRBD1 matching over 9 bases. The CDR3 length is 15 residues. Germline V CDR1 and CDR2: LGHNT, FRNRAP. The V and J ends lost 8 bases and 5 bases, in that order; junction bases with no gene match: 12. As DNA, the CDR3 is TGTGCTAGTAAGATGGACAGGGGTTCGGGGGAGACCCAGTACTTC. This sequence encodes CASKMDRGSGETQYF.

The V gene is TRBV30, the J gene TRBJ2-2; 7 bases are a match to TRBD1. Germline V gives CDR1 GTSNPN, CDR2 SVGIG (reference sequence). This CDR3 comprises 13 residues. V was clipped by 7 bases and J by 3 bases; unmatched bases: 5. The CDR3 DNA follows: TGTGCCTTTCGGGACAGAGACACCGGGGAGCTGTTTTTT. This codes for CAFRDRDTGELFF.

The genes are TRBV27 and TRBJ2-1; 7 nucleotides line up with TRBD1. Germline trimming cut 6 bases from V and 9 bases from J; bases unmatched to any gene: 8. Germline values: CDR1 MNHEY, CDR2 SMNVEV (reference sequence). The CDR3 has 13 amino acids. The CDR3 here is CASSQTGYGEQFF. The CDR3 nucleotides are TGTGCCAGCAGCCAGACAGGGTACGGTGAGCAGTTCTTC.

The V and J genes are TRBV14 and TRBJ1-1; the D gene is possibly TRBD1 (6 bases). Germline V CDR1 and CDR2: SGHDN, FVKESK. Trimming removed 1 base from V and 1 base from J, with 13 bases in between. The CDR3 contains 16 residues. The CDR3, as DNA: TGTGCCAGCAGCCAAGTGACAGGTTTGGCGAACACTGAAGCTTTCTTT. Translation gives CASSQVTGLANTEAFF.

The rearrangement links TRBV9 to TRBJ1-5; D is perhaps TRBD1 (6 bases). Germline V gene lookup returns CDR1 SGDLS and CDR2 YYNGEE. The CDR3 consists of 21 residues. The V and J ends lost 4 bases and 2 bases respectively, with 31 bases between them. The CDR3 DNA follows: TGTGCCAGCAGCCATGGACAGACATACAAGGGGCCACAACGGGGCAATCAGCCCCAGCATTTT. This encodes CASSHGQTYKGPQRGNQPQHF.